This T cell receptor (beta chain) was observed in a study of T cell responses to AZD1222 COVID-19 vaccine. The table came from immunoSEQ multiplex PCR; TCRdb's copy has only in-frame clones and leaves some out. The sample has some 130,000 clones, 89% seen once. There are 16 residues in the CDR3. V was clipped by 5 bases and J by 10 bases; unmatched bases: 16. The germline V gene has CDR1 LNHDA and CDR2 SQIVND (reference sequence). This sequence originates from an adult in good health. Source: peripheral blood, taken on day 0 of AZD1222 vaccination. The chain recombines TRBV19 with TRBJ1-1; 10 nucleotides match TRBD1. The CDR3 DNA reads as TGTGCCAGTAGTCACGGACAGGGGGTAAGCGCGTGGGTAGCTTTCTTT. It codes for CASSHGQGVSAWVAFF.